Sequencing of this T cell receptor beta chain was carried out in a study of blood T cell repertoires in COVID-19. Overall study context: Acute and convalescent COVID-19 specimens originated in the United States, Italy and Spain. T cells, B-cell-depleted T cells, or PBMCs provided the cDNA or gDNA that served as material.

CDR3 length: 15 residues. V lost 2 bases and J lost 5, with 15 bases in between. The germline V gene has CDR1 KGHSH and CDR2 LQKENI. In the authors' methods: The authors estimated nucleated cell counts from reference gene primer amplification. Sequencing used immunoSEQ multiplex PCR; TCRdb keeps in-frame clones, though not all of them. The V and J calls and clone size are taken from that table; D and trimming were inferred from the DNA. The profile shows under 200,000 clones, just over 85% of them singletons. This clone occurred once. The V and J genes are TRBV18 and TRBJ2-5, with D maybe TRBD2 (6 bases). Sample: peripheral blood. This TCR was recovered from a middle-aged man with active or convalescent COVID-19. CDR3 loop: CASSPAAWAGETQYF. The CDR3 bases are TGTGCCAGCTCACCAGCGGCGTGGGCGGGGGAGACCCAGTACTTC.